Given below is one T cell receptor beta chain in context. This clonotype came up many times. Its specific antigen is unknown. Base quality data are lacking; no much larger clone is found one base away. Amplification of TCR beta CDR3 regions was carried out from RNA transcripts. The TCR CDR3 was subjected to a first round of RT-PCR using the HTBI primer set and the Qiagen OneStep RT-PCR kit. A second multiplex PCR round built the libraries, followed by size selection and purification. Sequencing of the libraries was done on an Illumina HiSeq2000 using paired-end 100 bp reads. In the source study's methods: SOAPnuke was used to process the raw data, removing reads that contained adapters or uncalled bases, had a mean Phred below 15, or lacked an exact match to the constant primer or identifier. High-quality paired reads were merged using COPE v1.2.5, and each unique nucleotide sequence was defined as a clonotype. MiTCR v1.1 was used to align the clonotypes against IMGT TRBV, TRBD and TRBJ reference segments. Analysis was restricted to V-J combinations with a frequency above 0.0001, which covered 98% to 99.2% of repertoires. A TCS score was defined as the ratio between F50 (clonal expansion) and ExV (chaos), using BLOSUM62-based TCRdist between CDR3 peptides within each V-J. Welch's t-statistics and random forest reduced 500 to 650 V-J features to roughly 13, which were used in a naive Bayes classifier (R e1071). TCRdb trimmed public reads at Q25 via fastp, called clones via MiXCR and kept in-frame beta chains. One record per CDR3 amino acid sequence lists the most common genes and DNA. TCRdb, rather than the study authors, made the V and J calls. The sample yields about 260,000 distinct CDR3 sequences; 15% to 20% were counted once. The ten top clones hold around 30% of the sample.

Clipping removes 3 bases from V and 4 bases from J, with 1 as the unmatched junction base count. CDR1 DFQATT and CDR2 SNEGSKA were looked up in the germline V gene (reference sequence). From the cysteine up to the phenylalanine, the CDR3 has a length of 12 residues. This entry keeps only the CDR3 DNA: 36 bases, framed from base 1. Moderately to severely active disease, a Clinical Activity Score of at least 3, a NOSPECS grade of at least 4, and a duration under 3 months were present in ophthalmopathy patients. Any patient with an uncontrolled infection, another autoimmune disease, pregnancy or lactation was excluded. Clinical symptoms, serum thyroxine and TRAb, thyroid ultrasound, and orbital computed tomography formed the basis for the diagnoses. PBMCs were separated from under 11 ml of fresh peripheral blood using Ficoll-Paque density gradient centrifugation. Total RNA was extracted using Trizol reagent, and RNA quality was assessed on an Agilent 2100 Bioanalyzer.

The sample originates from a study of T cells in Graves' hyperthyroidism and ophthalmopathy (dated by TCRdb to between 2018 and 2021). As for the study more broadly: Peripheral blood samples were taken at the time of initial diagnosis, prior to any treatment. To identify TCR V-J signatures that set the groups apart, the researchers used a discovery cohort of about a hundred patients, made up of 43 with Graves' ophthalmopathy and some 60 with stable Graves' hyperthyroidism. Whether ophthalmopathy could be predicted prospectively was tested in an independent validation cohort made up of 18 hyperthyroidism patients plus 17 patients who later progressed to ophthalmopathy. The approximately 100 discovery patients were randomly split 7:3 into training and test sets. In several Graves' hyperthyroidism patients, the study also compared T-cell repertoires from thyroid tissue with T-cell repertoires from blood. After blood sampling, hyperthyroidism patients were treated with methimazole at a starting dose of 30 mg daily, and ophthalmopathy patients were treated with high-dose intravenous methylprednisolone. According to the paper, TCR Vbeta CDR3 sequencing was carried out on over 130 peripheral blood samples, which came from approximately 41 ophthalmopathy, 75 or so hyperthyroidism and about 17 progressor patients. The paper as a whole reports these results and caveats: A model built on a 13 V-J signature distinguished ophthalmopathy from stable hyperthyroidism, reaching roughly 88% sensitivity and 81.08% specificity in cross-validation and 80%/75% in testing. During validation, the model predicted progression to ophthalmopathy a median of approximately six months ahead of onset, with almost 71% sensitivity and 72% to 80% specificity. Most expanded thyroid clonotypes (frequency above 0.001) were also found in blood, which suggests that blood repertoires may mirror thyroid immune responses. No statistical method was used to fix the sample size in advance, and group allocation was not hidden from the investigators.

This sequence was found in a woman between 18 and 30 years old with Graves' ophthalmopathy. Sequencing input: blood. The sequence links TRBV20-1 to TRBJ1-2; TRBD1 lines up with 8 middle nucleotides. In nucleotides, the sequence is TGCAGTGCTAGCACAGGGGGCTATGGCTACACCTTC. The translation is CSASTGGYGYTF.